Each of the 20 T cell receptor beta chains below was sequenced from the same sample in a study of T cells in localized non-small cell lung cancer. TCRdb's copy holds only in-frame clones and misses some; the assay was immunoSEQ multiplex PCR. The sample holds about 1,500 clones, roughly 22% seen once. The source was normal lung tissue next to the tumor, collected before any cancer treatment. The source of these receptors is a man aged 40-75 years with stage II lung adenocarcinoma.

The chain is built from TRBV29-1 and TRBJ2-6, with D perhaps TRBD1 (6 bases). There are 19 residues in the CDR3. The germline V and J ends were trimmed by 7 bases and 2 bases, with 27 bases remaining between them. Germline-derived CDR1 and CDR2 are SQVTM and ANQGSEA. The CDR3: CSAQGDIWASGTGANVLTF. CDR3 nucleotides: TGCAGCGCCCAAGGGGACATTTGGGCCTCCGGTACTGGGGCCAACGTCCTGACTTTC.

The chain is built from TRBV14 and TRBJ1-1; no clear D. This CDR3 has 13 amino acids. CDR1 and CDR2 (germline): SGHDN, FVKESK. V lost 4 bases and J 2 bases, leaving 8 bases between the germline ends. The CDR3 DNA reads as TGTGCCAGCAGCCTTTCAGCAAACACTGAAGCTTTCTTT. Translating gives CASSLSANTEAFF.

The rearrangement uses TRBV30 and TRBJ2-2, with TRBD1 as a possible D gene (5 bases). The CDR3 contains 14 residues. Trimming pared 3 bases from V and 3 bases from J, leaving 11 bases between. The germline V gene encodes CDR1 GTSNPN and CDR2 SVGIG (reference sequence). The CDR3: CAWSTGHYTGELFF. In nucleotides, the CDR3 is TGTGCCTGGAGCACAGGACATTACACCGGGGAGCTGTTTTTT.

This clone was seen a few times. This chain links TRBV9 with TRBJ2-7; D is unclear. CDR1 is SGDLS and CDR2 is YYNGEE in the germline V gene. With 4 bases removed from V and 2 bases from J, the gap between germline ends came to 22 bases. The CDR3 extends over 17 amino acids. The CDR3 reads CASSFSPAGANTYEQYF. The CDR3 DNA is TGTGCCAGCAGCTTCTCCCCGGCCGGAGCCAACACCTACGAGCAGTACTTC.

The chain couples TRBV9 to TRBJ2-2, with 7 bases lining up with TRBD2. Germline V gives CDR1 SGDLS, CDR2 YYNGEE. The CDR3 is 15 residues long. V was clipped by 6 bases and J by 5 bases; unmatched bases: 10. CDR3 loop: CASKTASGSTGELFF. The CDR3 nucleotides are TGTGCCAGCAAGACTGCTAGCGGCTCTACCGGGGAGCTGTTTTTT.

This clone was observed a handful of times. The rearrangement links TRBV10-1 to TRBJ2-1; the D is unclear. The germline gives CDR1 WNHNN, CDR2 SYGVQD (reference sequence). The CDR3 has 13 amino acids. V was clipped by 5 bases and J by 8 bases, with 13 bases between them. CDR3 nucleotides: TGCGCCAGCAGTCTCGGCTTAAATGATGAGCAGTTCTTC. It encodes CASSLGLNDEQFF.

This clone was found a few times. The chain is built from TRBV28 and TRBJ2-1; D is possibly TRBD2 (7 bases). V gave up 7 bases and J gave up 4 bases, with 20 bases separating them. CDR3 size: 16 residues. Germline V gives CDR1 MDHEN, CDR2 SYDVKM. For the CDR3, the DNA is TGTGCCAGCACCTATCAGGGGCTAGCGGTTTACAATGAGCAGTTCTTC. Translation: CASTYQGLAVYNEQFF. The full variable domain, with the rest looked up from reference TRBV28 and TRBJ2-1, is DVKVTQSSRYLVKRTGEKVFLECVQDMDHENMFWYRQDPGLGLRLIYFSYDVKMKEKGDIPEGYSVSREKKERFSLILESASTNQTSMYLCASTYQGLAVYNEQFFGPGTRLTVL.

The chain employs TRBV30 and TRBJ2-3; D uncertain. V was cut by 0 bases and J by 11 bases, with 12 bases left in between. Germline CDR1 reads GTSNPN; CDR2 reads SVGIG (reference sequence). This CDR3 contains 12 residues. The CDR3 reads CAWSVLGVGQYF. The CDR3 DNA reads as TGTGCCTGGAGTGTATTGGGTGTCGGGCAGTATTTT.

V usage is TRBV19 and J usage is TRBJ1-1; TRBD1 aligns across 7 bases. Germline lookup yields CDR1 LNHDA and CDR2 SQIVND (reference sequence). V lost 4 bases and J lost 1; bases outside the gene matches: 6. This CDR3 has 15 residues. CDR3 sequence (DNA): TGTGCCAGTAGTAGCCGAGGGACAGAGAACACTGAAGCTTTCTTT. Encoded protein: CASSSRGTENTEAFF.

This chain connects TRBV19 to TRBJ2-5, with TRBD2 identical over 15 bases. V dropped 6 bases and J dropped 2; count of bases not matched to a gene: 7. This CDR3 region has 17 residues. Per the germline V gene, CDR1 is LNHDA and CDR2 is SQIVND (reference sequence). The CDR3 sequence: CASSWTGLAGGQETQYF. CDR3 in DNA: TGTGCCAGTAGCTGGACGGGACTAGCGGGAGGTCAAGAGACCCAGTACTTC.

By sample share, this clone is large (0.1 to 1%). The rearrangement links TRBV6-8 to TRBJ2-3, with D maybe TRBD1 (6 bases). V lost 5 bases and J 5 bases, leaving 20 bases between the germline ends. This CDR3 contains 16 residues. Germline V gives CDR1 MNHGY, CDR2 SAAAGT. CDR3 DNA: TGTGCCAGCAGTCCGGGCGTTGGGGCAGGGGAAGATACGCAGTATTTT. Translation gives CASSPGVGAGEDTQYF.

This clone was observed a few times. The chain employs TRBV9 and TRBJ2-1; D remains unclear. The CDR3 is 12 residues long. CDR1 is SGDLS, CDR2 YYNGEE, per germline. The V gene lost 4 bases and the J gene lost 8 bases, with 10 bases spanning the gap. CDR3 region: CASSPGGDEQFF. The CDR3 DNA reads TGTGCCAGCAGCCCTGGTGGAGATGAGCAGTTCTTC.

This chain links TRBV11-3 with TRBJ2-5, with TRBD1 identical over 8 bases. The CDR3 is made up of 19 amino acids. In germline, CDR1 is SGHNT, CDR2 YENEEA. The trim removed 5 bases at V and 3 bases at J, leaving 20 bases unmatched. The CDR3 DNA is TGTGCCAGCAGCAACCACAGGGGGATAGGGATATTTGGAGAAGAGACCCAGTACTTC. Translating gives CASSNHRGIGIFGEETQYF.

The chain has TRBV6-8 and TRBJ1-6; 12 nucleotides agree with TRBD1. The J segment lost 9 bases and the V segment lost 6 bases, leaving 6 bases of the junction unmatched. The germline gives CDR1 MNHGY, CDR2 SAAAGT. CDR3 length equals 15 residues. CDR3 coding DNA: TGTGCCAGCAGGTGGGGGACAGGGGGCTCTTCACCCCTCCACTTT. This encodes CASRWGTGGSSPLHF.

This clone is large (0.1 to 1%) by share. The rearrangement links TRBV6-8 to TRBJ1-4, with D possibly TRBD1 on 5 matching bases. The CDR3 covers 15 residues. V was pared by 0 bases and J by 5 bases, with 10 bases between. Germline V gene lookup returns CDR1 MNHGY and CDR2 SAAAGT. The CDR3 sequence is CASSYSFTGNEKLFF. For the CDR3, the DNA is TGTGCCAGCAGTTACTCATTTACAGGAAATGAAAAACTGTTTTTT.

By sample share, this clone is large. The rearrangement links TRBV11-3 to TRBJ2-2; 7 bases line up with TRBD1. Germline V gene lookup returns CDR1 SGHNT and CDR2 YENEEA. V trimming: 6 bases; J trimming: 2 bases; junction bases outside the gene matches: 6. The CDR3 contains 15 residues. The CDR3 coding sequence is TGTGCCAGCAGAACCGGGACAGATAACACCGGGGAGCTGTTTTTT. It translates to CASRTGTDNTGELFF.

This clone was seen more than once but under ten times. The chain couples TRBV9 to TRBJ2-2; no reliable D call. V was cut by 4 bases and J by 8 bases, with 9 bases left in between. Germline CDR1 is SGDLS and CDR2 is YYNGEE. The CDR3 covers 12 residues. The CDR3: CASSSLQGELFF. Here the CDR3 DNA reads TGTGCCAGCAGCTCATTGCAGGGGGAGCTGTTTTTT.

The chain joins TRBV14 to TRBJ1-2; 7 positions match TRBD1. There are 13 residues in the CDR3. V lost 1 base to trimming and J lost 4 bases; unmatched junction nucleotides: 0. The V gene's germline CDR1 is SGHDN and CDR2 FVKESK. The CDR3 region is CASSQGDSYGYTF. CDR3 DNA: TGTGCCAGCAGCCAAGGGGACAGCTATGGCTACACCTTC. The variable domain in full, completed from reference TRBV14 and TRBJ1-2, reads EAGVTQFPSHSVIEKGQTVTLRCDPISGHDNLYWYRRVMGKEIKFLLHFVKESKQDESGMPNNRFLAERTGGTYSTLKVQPAELEDSGVYFCASSQGDSYGYTFGSGTRLTVV.

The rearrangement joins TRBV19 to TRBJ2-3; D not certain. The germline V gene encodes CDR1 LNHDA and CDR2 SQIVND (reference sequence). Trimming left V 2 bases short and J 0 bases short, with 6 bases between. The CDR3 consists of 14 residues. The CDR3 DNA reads TGTGCCAGTAGTATACAGGCGAGCACAGATACGCAGTATTTT. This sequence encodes CASSIQASTDTQYF.

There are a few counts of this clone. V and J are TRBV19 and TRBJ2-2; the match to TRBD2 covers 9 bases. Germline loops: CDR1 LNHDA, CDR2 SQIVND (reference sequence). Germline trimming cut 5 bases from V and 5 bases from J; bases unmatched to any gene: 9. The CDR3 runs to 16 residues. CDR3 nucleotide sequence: TGTGCCAGTAGTCCAGCGGGAGGCCACCTTACCGGGGAGCTGTTTTTT. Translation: CASSPAGGHLTGELFF. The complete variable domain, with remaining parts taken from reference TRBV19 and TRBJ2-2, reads DGGITQSPKYLFRKEGQNVTLSCEQNLNHDAMYWYRQDPGQGLRLIYYSQIVNDFQKGDIAEGYSVSREKKESFPLTVTSAQKNPTAFYLCASSPAGGHLTGELFFGEGSRLTVL.